A single sample gave rise to the 25 T cell receptor beta chains below, sequenced in a study of beta chain features in type 1 diabetes. The antigens of these receptors remain unknown. Isolated RNA was reverse transcribed in full, so expressed TCRB transcripts were sequenced. Here immunoSEQ multiplex PCR was the method, and the copy in TCRdb shows in-frame clones only, minus some. The sample lists about 160,000 clones; around 8% were seen once. Whole-study results and caveats: TCRB CDR3s from Type 1 diabetes patients were moderately but significantly shorter in all four CD4+ subsets.

The sequencing sample was made of central memory CD4+ T cells from blood. The receptors stem from a woman aged 18 to 35 with type 1 diabetes.

The gene calls are TRBV5-1 and TRBJ1-2; 9 nucleotides agree with TRBD1. CDR1 and CDR2 (germline): SGHRS, YFSETQ. V shed 0 bases and J 9 bases; nucleotides not matched to a gene: 3. This CDR3 region has 13 residues. The CDR3 DNA reads TGCGCCAGCAGCTTGGGGACAGGGGAGAGCTACACCTTC. Its protein product is CASSLGTGESYTF.

This clone was counted a few times. The chain couples TRBV23-1 to TRBJ1-1, with a tentative D call TRBD1 (6 bases). TRBV23-1 is identified as an open reading frame with a role that is uncertain. Trimming cost V 0 bases and J 4 bases, with 12 bases left between them. This CDR3 spans 15 amino acids. The CDR3 DNA sequence: TGCGCCAGCAGTCAATCTAGGCAGGGGTTCACTGAAGCTTTCTTT. It encodes CASSQSRQGFTEAFF.

The chain recombines TRBV4-3 with TRBJ1-5, with D tentatively TRBD1 (6 bases). Trimming pared 0 bases from V and 2 bases from J, leaving 11 bases between. This CDR3 is built from 16 residues. Germline values: CDR1 LGHNA, CDR2 YSLEER. The CDR3 sequence: CASSQDWGQGNQPQHF. CDR3 coding DNA: TGCGCCAGCAGCCAAGATTGGGGACAAGGCAATCAGCCCCAGCATTTT.

The chain uses TRBV29-1 and TRBJ2-3, with 16 nucleotides matching TRBD2. The junction had 15 bases not matched to a gene; V was cut back by 8 bases and J by 4 bases. CDR1 and CDR2 (germline): SQVTM, ANQGSEA. The CDR3 is 18 residues long. The CDR3 DNA is TGCAGCCACGCGGGGACTAGCGGGGGGGGACTCCCCTCAGATACGCAGTATTTT. This gives the protein CSHAGTSGGGLPSDTQYF.

This clone was detected ten times or more. The chain recombines TRBV7-9 with TRBJ2-1; D possibly corresponds to TRBD2 (5 bases). The germline V and J ends were trimmed by 5 bases and 7 bases, with 15 bases remaining between them. The germline V gene has CDR1 SEHNR and CDR2 FQNEAQ (reference sequence). The CDR3 is 14 amino acids. CDR3 amino acids: CASSPTRDWNEQFF. The CDR3, as DNA: TGTGCCAGCAGCCCAACGAGGGATTGGAATGAGCAGTTCTTC.

The table lists this clone with a few counts. The rearrangement joins TRBV5-1 to TRBJ2-5, with D tentatively TRBD1 (6 bases). Germline assignment: CDR1 SGHRS and CDR2 YFSETQ. V lost 1 base and J lost 2, with 12 bases in between. CDR3 length equals 15 residues. In DNA, the CDR3 is TGCGCCAGCAGCTTGATGGACAGTGCACAAGAGACCCAGTACTTC. This encodes CASSLMDSAQETQYF. Based on the CDR3 plus reference TRBV5-1 and TRBJ2-5, the full variable domain is KAGVTQTPRYLIKTRGQQVTLSCSPISGHRSVSWYQQTPGQGLQFLFEYFSETQRNKGNFPGRFSGRQFSNSRSEMNVSTLELGDSALYLCASSLMDSAQETQYFGPGTRLLVL.

The chain recombines TRBV4-1 with TRBJ2-2; 7 positions match TRBD2. V was pared by 0 bases and J by 1 base, with 8 bases of the junction left unmatched. Per germline, CDR1 MGHRA and CDR2 YSYEKL. The CDR3 covers 18 residues. The CDR3 DNA sequence: TGCGCCAGCAGCCAAGATCCGAAAAGCGGGATGAACACCGGGGAGCTGTTTTTT. Translation gives CASSQDPKSGMNTGELFF.

This clone was counted a few times. V and J are TRBV11-2 and TRBJ2-1; maybe TRBD2 (5 bases). V lost 1 base and J 6 bases, leaving 13 bases between the germline ends. The CDR3 covers 15 residues. CDR1 and CDR2 (germline): SGHAT, FQNNGV. CDR3 nucleotide sequence: TGTGCCAGCAGCTTAGCCGCCGGAGGCCTCAATGAGCAGTTCTTC. Amino acids: CASSLAAGGLNEQFF.

The table lists this clone with a few counts. The rearrangement joins TRBV7-9 to TRBJ2-7; the D is unclear. The CDR3 spans 13 residues. Germline CDR1 and CDR2: SEHNR and FQNEAQ (reference sequence). V was shortened by 5 bases and J by 2 bases, with 10 bases between the two germline ends. The CDR3 DNA sequence: TGTGCCAGCAGCCCGAACAGTGCCTACGAGCAGTACTTC. Its protein is CASSPNSAYEQYF.

V gene TRBV23-1 combines with J gene TRBJ2-5, with a possible D match to TRBD1 (5 bases). TRBV23-1 is reported as an ORF; its role is uncertain. The V gene lost 0 bases and the J gene lost 3 bases, with 17 bases spanning the gap. This CDR3 spans 17 amino acids. CDR3 sequence: CASSQSRCRADEETQYF. CDR3 bases: TGCGCCAGCAGTCAATCGAGGTGCAGGGCCGACGAAGAGACCCAGTACTTC.

The gene calls are TRBV11-2 and TRBJ2-3; D may be TRBD2 (7 bases). Germline values: CDR1 SGHAT, CDR2 FQNNGV. This CDR3 has 15 residues. Trimming removed 1 base at V and 5 bases at J, with 13 bases between. In DNA form, the CDR3 reads TGTGCCAGCAGCTTAGTTGGCGGGGGCGGAGATACGCAGTATTTT. It yields the protein CASSLVGGGGDTQYF.

The gene calls are TRBV2 and TRBJ2-3; 14 positions agree with TRBD2. J lost 11 bases, V lost 6 bases, and 7 bases had no gene match. The CDR3 covers 14 residues. CDR1 SNHLY and CDR2 FYNNEI come from the germline V gene. The CDR3 loop reads CASRAGTSGGGQYF. The CDR3 DNA reads TGTGCCAGCAGAGCCGGGACTAGCGGGGGCGGGCAGTATTTT.

Many counts were recorded for this clone. The chain combines TRBV28 with TRBJ2-5; 16 bases line up with TRBD2. Germline V CDR1 and CDR2: MDHEN, SYDVKM. There are 17 residues in the CDR3. V shed 5 bases and J 9 bases; nucleotides not matched to a gene: 12. The CDR3 loop is CASSPLGLAGGAGAQYF. The CDR3 DNA follows: TGTGCCAGCAGTCCCTTGGGACTAGCGGGAGGGGCCGGGGCCCAGTACTTC.

This clone was recorded a few times. The chain recombines TRBV11-2 with TRBJ2-1; TRBD2 might be the D (5 bases). This CDR3 has 17 residues. Trimming took off 4 bases at V and 0 bases at J, with 16 bases between the two ends. The germline gives CDR1 SGHAT, CDR2 FQNNGV. CDR3 in DNA: TGTGCCAGCAGCTCCTACCATCCGGGGAGCTCCTACAATGAGCAGTTCTTC. It is translated as CASSSYHPGSSYNEQFF.

Only a few counts were recorded for this clone. The chain recombines TRBV29-1 with TRBJ2-7, with 9 bases aligning to TRBD1. Trimming cost V 7 bases and J 3 bases; bases outside gene matches: 1. The CDR3 is 11 amino acids. The germline gives CDR1 SQVTM, CDR2 ANQGSEA. The CDR3 coding sequence is TGCAGCGGGGGACAGGGCTACGAGCAGTACTTC. Protein product: CSGGQGYEQYF.

In its sample, this clone was seen a few times. V gene TRBV6-7 combines with J gene TRBJ1-1; 7 nucleotides line up with TRBD1. TRBV6-7 is an ORF, and what it does is uncertain. The CDR3 loop spans 10 amino acids. After removal of 11 bases from V and 11 bases from J, the junction contained 8 bases not matched to a gene. The CDR3 sequence: CARDRVWAFF. CDR3 DNA: TGTGCCCGAGACAGGGTTTGGGCTTTCTTT.

This clone was picked up a small number of times. The chain is built from TRBV10-3 and TRBJ2-7; D call uncertain. The CDR3 has 12 amino acids. Germline V gives CDR1 ENHRY, CDR2 SYGVKD. Trimming left V 2 bases short and J 3 bases short, with 5 bases between. This chain's CDR3 is CAISEHNYEQYF. CDR3 nucleotides: TGTGCCATCAGTGAGCACAACTACGAGCAGTACTTC.

This clone turned up a few times. V gene TRBV11-3 combines with J gene TRBJ2-1, with D hard to call. V was shortened by 7 bases and J by 7 bases, with 14 bases between the two germline ends. The CDR3 length is 13 residues. CDR1 SGHNT and CDR2 YENEEA come from the germline V gene. The CDR3 loop is CASTLARRNEQFF. The CDR3 DNA reads TGTGCCAGCACCCTGGCCCGGCGGAATGAGCAGTTCTTC. The full variable domain, with the rest looked up from reference TRBV11-3 and TRBJ2-1, is EAGVVQSPRYKIIEKKQPVAFWCNPISGHNTLYWYLQNLGQGPELLIRYENEEAVDDSQLPKDRFSAERLKGVDSTLKIQPAELGDSAVYLCASTLARRNEQFFGPGTRLTVL.

V gene TRBV7-9 combines with J gene TRBJ2-7; D is ambiguous. V was pared by 2 bases and J by 5 bases, with 7 bases between. Germline V gene lookup returns CDR1 SEHNR and CDR2 FQNEAQ (reference sequence). The length of the CDR3 is 12 residues. The DNA for the CDR3 is TGTGCCAGCAGCTTATCCTTAGACGAGCAGTACTTC. This encodes CASSLSLDEQYF.

The chain recombines TRBV20-1 with TRBJ2-7; maybe TRBD1 (5 bases). V gave up 3 bases and J gave up 4 bases, with 7 bases separating them. Germline V gene sequence: CDR1 DFQATT, CDR2 SNEGSKA (reference sequence). The CDR3 covers 11 residues. CDR3 DNA sequence: TGCAGTGCTAGGGACATTTACGAGCAGTACTTC. As protein: CSARDIYEQYF.

The J gene is TRBJ2-7, the V gene TRBV10-3; TRBD1 matches 9 bases. CDR1 is ENHRY, CDR2 SYGVKD, per germline. Trimming removed 7 bases from V and 7 bases from J; junction bases left unmatched: 8. The CDR3 loop spans 13 amino acids. The CDR3 DNA is TGTGCCATCACCGCACAGGGGGCGTCTGAGCAGTACTTC. Translated: CAITAQGASEQYF.

This clone was counted between two and nine times. The chain employs TRBV5-6 and TRBJ1-5; a weak D match, TRBD1 (5 bases). The germline gives CDR1 SGHDT, CDR2 YYEEEE. V was pared by 4 bases and J by 7 bases, with 18 bases between. CDR3 length: 15 amino acids. DNA of the CDR3: TGTGCCAGCAGCCGTAGGACATCAGGAGACCAGCCCCAGCATTTT. As protein: CASSRRTSGDQPQHF.

A few counts support this clone. The V gene is TRBV2, the J gene TRBJ2-7; possible D gene TRBD2, 5 bases. The germline V and J ends were trimmed by 6 bases and 3 bases, with 12 bases remaining between them. The CDR3 is 13 amino acids. Germline V lookup: CDR1 SNHLY, CDR2 FYNNEI. The CDR3 sequence is CASRYSGLYEQYF. The CDR3 coding sequence is TGTGCCAGCAGGTACAGCGGTCTCTACGAGCAGTACTTC.

This clone was picked up many times. The chain recombines TRBV4-2 with TRBJ2-1, with 9 bases aligning to TRBD2. J lost 6 bases, V lost 3 bases, and 6 bases had no gene match. This CDR3 has 15 amino acids. CDR1 and CDR2 from the germline V gene are LGHNA and YNFKEQ. This CDR3 is CASSQVGAGGNEQFF. For the CDR3, the DNA is TGTGCCAGCAGCCAGGTCGGAGCGGGAGGCAATGAGCAGTTCTTC.

The V and J genes are TRBV7-9 and TRBJ2-7; D possibly corresponds to TRBD1 (5 bases). Germline CDR1 and CDR2: SEHNR and FQNEAQ (reference sequence). CDR3 size: 18 residues. Trimming pared 4 bases from V and 0 bases from J, leaving 22 bases between. Here the CDR3 DNA reads TGTGCCAGCAGCTCCCAAGAGCCAAGCAGGGATCTCTCCTACGAGCAGTACTTC. It translates to CASSSQEPSRDLSYEQYF. Together with reference TRBV7-9 and TRBJ2-7, the CDR3 gives the full variable domain: DTGVSQNPRHKITKRGQNVTFRCDPISEHNRLYWYRQTLGQGPEFLTYFQNEAQLEKSRLLSDRFSAERPKGSFSTLEIQRTEQGDSAMYLCASSSQEPSRDLSYEQYFGPGTRLTVT.